A single sample gave rise to the 29 T cell receptor beta chains below, sequenced in a study of T cell responses to AZD1222 COVID-19 vaccine. Clones were sequenced by immunoSEQ multiplex PCR, and TCRdb holds only the in-frame ones, with some missing. The sample lists some 120,000 clones, less than 90% occurring once. This specimen was peripheral blood, taken on day 0 of AZD1222 vaccination. All receptors come from an adult in good health.

The rearrangement uses TRBV11-2 and TRBJ1-1, with 7 bases matching TRBD1. The V and J ends lost 4 bases and 8 bases, in that order; junction bases with no gene match: 13. The CDR3 is 15 amino acids. CDR1 is SGHAT and CDR2 is FQNNGV in the germline V gene. The CDR3 sequence: CASSSSQGTKLEAFF. The CDR3 nucleotides are TGTGCCAGCAGCTCGTCACAGGGGACTAAATTGGAAGCTTTCTTT.

The J gene is TRBJ1-1, the V gene TRBV4-2; tentatively, D is TRBD1 (5 bases). The CDR3 consists of 15 residues. Trimming cost V 1 base and J 0 bases, with 9 bases left between them. Germline V CDR1 and CDR2: LGHNA, YNFKEQ. For the CDR3, the DNA is TGTGCCAGCAGCCAAGGGGGGAGCATGAACACTGAAGCTTTCTTT. Its protein product is CASSQGGSMNTEAFF.

The rearrangement links TRBV28 to TRBJ1-4, with D perhaps TRBD1 (5 bases). From germline, CDR1 is MDHEN and CDR2 SYDVKM. This CDR3 region has 14 residues. V dropped 4 bases and J dropped 4 bases, with 10 bases sitting between them. The DNA for the CDR3 is TGTGCCAGCAGTTGGGGACGGAGTAATGAAAAACTGTTTTTT. This gives the protein CASSWGRSNEKLFF.

This rearrangement joins TRBV19 to TRBJ1-1, with a possible D match to TRBD1 (6 bases). Trimming took 4 bases from V and 1 from J, leaving 16 bases between them. The CDR3 totals 16 residues. CDR1 is LNHDA, CDR2 SQIVND, per germline (reference sequence). The CDR3 region is CASSTPWTEQNTEAFF. CDR3 nucleotide sequence: TGTGCCAGTAGTACCCCCTGGACAGAGCAGAACACTGAAGCTTTCTTT.

This rearrangement joins TRBV7-9 to TRBJ2-7; D may be TRBD1 or TRBD2 (5 bases each). This CDR3 has 16 amino acids. V gave up 1 base and J gave up 5 bases, with 18 bases separating them. The germline V gene has CDR1 SEHNR and CDR2 FQNEAQ (reference sequence). The CDR3 spells CASSLGYGADPNEQYF. CDR3 bases: TGTGCCAGCAGCTTAGGTTACGGGGCCGACCCCAACGAGCAGTACTTC.

The V and J genes are TRBV19 and TRBJ1-1, with 7 bases aligning to TRBD1. There are 14 residues in the CDR3. Germline loops: CDR1 LNHDA, CDR2 SQIVND (reference sequence). The V and J ends lost 3 bases and 4 bases, in that order; junction bases with no gene match: 5. CDR3 nucleotides: TGTGCCAGTAGTATCGAGGGGGCGGGCACTGAAGCTTTCTTT. Its protein product is CASSIEGAGTEAFF.

V and J are TRBV12-3 or TRBV12-4 and TRBJ2-7; no clear D. Trimming shortened V by 3 bases and J by 5 bases, and 11 bases separated the two germline ends. CDR3 length: 13 residues. CDR3 protein: CASSFPGFDEQYF. CDR3 DNA: TGTGCCAGCAGTTTCCCGGGTTTCGACGAGCAGTACTTC.

The chain carries TRBV16 and TRBJ1-5, with no clear D. This CDR3 has 15 residues. Looked up from germline, CDR1 is KGHSY and CDR2 is FQNENV. The germline V and J ends were trimmed by 0 bases and 7 bases, with 13 bases remaining between them. In DNA form, the CDR3 reads TGTGCCAGCAGCCAATCGCACAGCTACGGGCAGCCCCAGCATTTT. Its translation: CASSQSHSYGQPQHF.

This clone occurred once. The CDR3 region is CASSDSPTGFYGYTF. DNA for the CDR3: TGTGCCAGCAGCGACTCCCCGACAGGGTTTTATGGCTACACCTTC. This sequence joins TRBV6-5 and TRBJ1-2, with 7 bases aligning to TRBD1. Losses at the gene ends were 6 bases for V and 5 bases for J; bases not matched to a gene: 12. Germline CDR1 and CDR2: MNHEY and SVGAGI. This CDR3 is 15 amino acids long.

This chain connects TRBV4-1 to TRBJ1-2; D is unresolved. Trimming removed 1 base from V and 5 bases from J, with 11 bases in between. Germline V gene lookup returns CDR1 MGHRA and CDR2 YSYEKL. The CDR3 extends over 14 amino acids. CDR3 in DNA: TGCGCCAGCAGCCAAGTCGGGGTAGGGTATGGCTACACCTTC. The encoded protein is CASSQVGVGYGYTF.

V gene TRBV27 combines with J gene TRBJ1-2; 10 bases match TRBD1. Germline assignment: CDR1 MNHEY and CDR2 SMNVEV (reference sequence). The ends lost 3 bases at V and 2 bases at J; junction bases unmatched: 9. The CDR3 covers 17 residues. CDR3 region: CASSLEGRQGANYGYTF. In DNA form, the CDR3 reads TGTGCCAGCAGTTTGGAGGGCCGACAGGGGGCAAACTATGGCTACACCTTC.

Only one count was recorded for this clone. V and J are TRBV28 and TRBJ1-6, with D possibly matching TRBD1 (6 bases). This CDR3 is 17 amino acids long. Trimming removed 2 bases from V and 3 bases from J, with 14 bases in between. The germline V gene has CDR1 MDHEN and CDR2 SYDVKM. The CDR3 protein is CASSLGAQGYYNSPLHF. CDR3 DNA: TGTGCCAGCAGTTTAGGGGCCCAGGGGTACTATAATTCACCCCTCCACTTT.

The rearrangement joins TRBV2 to TRBJ2-7, with 10 positions matching TRBD1. This CDR3 contains 14 residues. CDR1 and CDR2 from the germline V gene are SNHLY and FYNNEI. With V trimmed by 6 bases and J by 3 bases, 5 bases remained unmatched. The CDR3 spells CASRAGTGVYEQYF. CDR3 nucleotide sequence: TGTGCCAGCAGGGCCGGGACAGGGGTCTACGAGCAGTACTTC.

This clone came up once. The chain joins TRBV4-2 to TRBJ2-1; D is ambiguous. Germline lookup yields CDR1 LGHNA and CDR2 YNFKEQ. The V gene lost 0 bases and the J gene lost 3 bases, with 6 bases spanning the gap. The CDR3 is made up of 14 amino acids. CDR3 nucleotide sequence: TGTGCCAGCAGCCAAGATCGAGGCTACAATGAGCAGTTCTTC. It yields the protein CASSQDRGYNEQFF.

The chain employs TRBV25-1 and TRBJ1-1; perhaps TRBD1 as D (5 bases). The V end was cut by 5 bases, the J end by 5 bases, with 9 bases between. CDR3 size: 12 residues. Germline V gives CDR1 MGHDK, CDR2 SYGVNS. The CDR3: CASSPGGTEAFF. Here the CDR3 DNA reads TGTGCCAGCAGTCCTGGGGGTACTGAAGCTTTCTTT.

CDR3 nucleotides: TGTGCCAGCAGCCGGAAAAACAGGAACAATGAGCAGTTCTTC. Protein product: CASSRKNRNNEQFF. The rearrangement links TRBV5-6 to TRBJ2-1; a weak D match, TRBD1 (5 bases). Between the trimmed V and J ends, which lost 4 bases and 5 bases, there was a span of 13 bases. CDR1 is SGHDT, CDR2 YYEEEE, per germline. There are 14 residues in the CDR3.

This clone was recorded once. This chain joins TRBV20-1 and TRBJ2-1; D unclear. Germline loops: CDR1 DFQATT, CDR2 SNEGSKA (reference sequence). This CDR3 comprises 11 residues. V shed 5 bases and J shed 6 bases, with 8 bases lying between them. For the CDR3, the DNA is TGCAGTGCTCCTCTCGGCAATGAGCAGTTCTTC. Translation gives CSAPLGNEQFF.

The chain couples TRBV6-2 or TRBV6-3 to TRBJ1-1; D ambiguous. V was shortened by 4 bases and J by 5 bases, with 8 bases between the two germline ends. The CDR3 runs 12 residues. The germline gives CDR1 MNHEY, CDR2 SVGEGT. CDR3 in DNA: TGTGCCAGCAGTTTCCAGCTTACTGAAGCTTTCTTT. Translated, it gives CASSFQLTEAFF.

This rearrangement joins TRBV19 to TRBJ2-7, with 7 bases that match TRBD1. The germline CDR1 and CDR2 sequences are LNHDA and SQIVND (reference sequence). The CDR3 covers 13 residues. Trimming took 6 bases from V and 6 from J; bases not matched to a gene: 8. CDR3 sequence reads: CASSRTGNIEQYF. The CDR3 nucleotides are TGTGCCAGTAGCCGGACAGGAAACATCGAGCAGTACTTC.

A single count supports this clone. The CDR3 protein is CASSLGASGGGDTQYF. The CDR3 nucleotides read TGTGCCAGCAGCTTAGGTGCGTCGGGAGGTGGAGATACGCAGTATTTT. V gene TRBV7-2 combines with J gene TRBJ2-3, with 7 bases lining up with TRBD2. V lost 1 base, J lost 5 bases, and 9 bases stayed unmatched. The CDR3 contains 16 residues. Germline assignment: CDR1 SGHTA and CDR2 FQGNSA.

This sequence joins TRBV28 and TRBJ1-2, with unresolved D. Germline loops: CDR1 MDHEN, CDR2 SYDVKM. The CDR3 is made up of 12 amino acids. The ends were cut back, 5 bases at V and 8 bases at J, with 12 bases in the middle. The CDR3 bases are TGTGCCAGCAGTCTACCCGTCAGCGGCTACACCTTC. It yields the protein CASSLPVSGYTF.

CDR3 DNA sequence: TGCAGTGCTAGAATATACTTTGAAGCTTTCTTT. Its protein product is CSARIYFEAFF. The chain recombines TRBV20-1 with TRBJ1-1; D unresolved. Germline CDR1 and CDR2: DFQATT and SNEGSKA (reference sequence). The V and J ends lost 2 bases and 7 bases respectively, with 8 bases between them. This CDR3 spans 11 amino acids.

The V gene is TRBV13, the J gene TRBJ1-2, with TRBD1 matching 10 bases. The CDR3 loop spans 15 amino acids. From germline, CDR1 is PRHDT and CDR2 FYEKMQ (reference sequence). Trimming cost V 5 bases and J 6 bases; bases outside gene matches: 9. For the CDR3, the DNA is TGTGCCAGCAGCACCCGGACAGGGGGAGGCCATGGCTACACCTTC. It specifies CASSTRTGGGHGYTF. The entire variable domain, with the rest obtained from reference TRBV13 and TRBJ1-2, is as follows: AAGVIQSPRHLIKEKRETATLKCYPIPRHDTVYWYQQGPGQDPQFLISFYEKMQSDKGSIPDRFSAQQFSDYHSELNMSSLELGDSALYFCASSTRTGGGHGYTFGSGTRLTVV.

The chain recombines TRBV11-3 with TRBJ1-1; 7 bases align to TRBD1. Trimming cost V 2 bases and J 4 bases; bases outside gene matches: 13. This CDR3 is built from 17 residues. Looked up from germline, CDR1 is SGHNT and CDR2 is YENEEA. CDR3 DNA: TGTGCCAGCAGCTTACCCTCAGGGGGAGATAGTGGCACTGAAGCTTTCTTT. Amino acids: CASSLPSGGDSGTEAFF.

The genes are TRBV13 and TRBJ2-7; D could derive from TRBD1 or TRBD2 (5 bases each). V lost 5 bases and J 0 bases, leaving 11 bases between the germline ends. The germline V gene has CDR1 PRHDT and CDR2 FYEKMQ (reference sequence). The CDR3 extends over 14 amino acids. The CDR3 here is CASSGDRSSYEQYF. The CDR3 DNA follows: TGTGCCAGCAGCGGGGACCGGAGCTCCTACGAGCAGTACTTC.

The chain joins TRBV3-1 (or the pseudogene TRBV3-2) to TRBJ1-3; tentative D call: TRBD1 (6 bases). V shed 5 bases and J shed 4 bases, with 12 bases lying between them. Germline CDR1 and CDR2: LGHDT and YNNKEL (reference sequence). The CDR3 spans 14 residues. The CDR3 sequence is CASSNPGAGNTIYF. The CDR3 DNA follows: TGTGCCAGCAGCAACCCAGGGGCGGGAAACACCATATATTTT.

The genes are TRBV5-1 and TRBJ1-1, with 9 bases identical to TRBD1. This CDR3 is 13 amino acids long. V dropped 2 bases and J dropped 7; count of bases not matched to a gene: 3. Germline CDR1 is SGHRS and CDR2 is YFSETQ. This CDR3 reads CASSFGQGREAFF. For the CDR3, the DNA is TGCGCCAGCAGCTTTGGACAGGGGCGTGAAGCTTTCTTT. The full variable domain, completed using reference TRBV5-1 and TRBJ1-1, is KAGVTQTPRYLIKTRGQQVTLSCSPISGHRSVSWYQQTPGQGLQFLFEYFSETQRNKGNFPGRFSGRQFSNSRSEMNVSTLELGDSALYLCASSFGQGREAFFGQGTRLTVV.

V usage is TRBV6-1 and J usage is TRBJ1-5; D is uncertain. CDR1 MNHNS and CDR2 SASEGT come from the germline V gene. The CDR3 sequence is 16 residues long. Trimming cost V 0 bases and J 3 bases, with 12 bases left between them. The CDR3, as DNA: TGTGCCAGCAGTGAAGCGCGGGAACTTATCAATCAGCCCCAGCATTTT. This translates into CASSEARELINQPQHF.

Here the CDR3 DNA reads TGTGCCACCAGTGATTTAAATGAGCAGTTCTTC. Its protein is CATSDLNEQFF. The rearrangement links TRBV24-1 to TRBJ2-1, with D unresolved. Germline V CDR1 and CDR2: KGHDR, SFDVKD. V lost 1 base, J lost 7 bases, and 1 base lay in between. The CDR3 is 11 amino acids.